These 25 T cell receptor beta chains share one sample of origin, sequenced in a study of T cell repertoires in cytomegalovirus infection. Their antigen targets remain unknown. TCRdb recomputed calls from the reads with MiXCR, one row per CDR3 protein. Of approximately 910,000 distinct CDR3 sequences detected, more than 25% appear once; the ten largest clones hold about 14%. The sequences come from cultured CD8+ T cells from PBMCs, collected from culture after CMV antigen stimulation. The receptors stem from a human donor in good health (CMV status not recorded). Some clones in this sample may be carry-over from other donors' samples.

The chain employs TRBV12-3 or TRBV12-4 and TRBJ1-1; D remains unclear. The ends were cut back, 7 bases at V and 5 bases at J, with 14 bases in the middle. This CDR3 contains 13 residues. Here the CDR3 DNA reads TGTGCCAGCACTGCCGCTCCCAGGACTGAAGCTTTCTTT. It encodes CASTAAPRTEAFF.

A few counts support this clonotype. This chain joins TRBV6-2 or TRBV6-3 and TRBJ2-1, with D tentatively TRBD2 (5 bases). CDR3 size: 16 residues. Trimming cost V 0 bases and J 3 bases, with 12 bases left between them. Germline V lookup: CDR1 MNHEY, CDR2 SVGEGT. The CDR3 bases are TGTGCCAGCAGTTACTCGATCCAGCGGTACTACAATGAGCAGTTCTTC. This gives the protein CASSYSIQRYYNEQFF.

The chain is built from TRBV7-9 and TRBJ2-3; D is tentatively TRBD1 or TRBD2 (6 bases each). Germline V gene lookup returns CDR1 SEHNR and CDR2 FQNEAQ (reference sequence). The CDR3 runs to 17 residues. Between the trimmed V and J ends, which lost 5 bases and 0 bases, there was a span of 18 bases. Here the CDR3 reads CASSPLGGHRSTDTQYF. CDR3 coding DNA: TGTGCCAGCAGCCCCCTAGGGGGGCACCGAAGCACAGATACGCAGTATTTT.

This clonotype was observed many times. The chain is built from TRBV12-3 or TRBV12-4 and TRBJ2-5, with 9 bases lining up with TRBD1. The CDR3 covers 17 residues. V gave up 5 bases and J gave up 5 bases; unmatched junction bases: 15. The CDR3 bases are TGTGCCAGCAGTCCCCTTTACAGGGGGCCGCGGTGGGAGACCCAGTACTTC. Its protein is CASSPLYRGPRWETQYF.

This clonotype was observed a handful of times. The chain is built from TRBV7-6 and TRBJ2-1, with D possibly being TRBD2 (5 bases). This CDR3 is 12 amino acids long. CDR1 is SGHVS, CDR2 FNYEAQ, per germline. Trimming pared 5 bases from V and 10 bases from J, leaving 12 bases between. Here the CDR3 reads CASSRSGGEQFF. In DNA, the CDR3 is TGTGCCAGCAGCCGCTCTGGCGGGGAGCAGTTCTTC.

CDR3 region: CASSPRSGNTEAFF. The DNA of the CDR3 is TGTGCCAGCAGCCCCCGTAGTGGTAACACTGAAGCTTTCTTT. The gene calls are TRBV9 and TRBJ1-1; D not resolved. Germline assignment: CDR1 SGDLS and CDR2 YYNGEE. This CDR3 is 14 amino acids long. V lost 4 bases, J lost 2 bases, and 12 bases lay in between.

This clonotype was detected only a few times. This chain uses TRBV28 with TRBJ2-7; a possible D gene is TRBD1 (6 bases). Germline V gene data show CDR1 as MDHEN and CDR2 as SYDVKM. The ends were cut back, 5 bases at V and 1 base at J, with 15 bases in the middle. The CDR3 consists of 15 residues. CDR3 coding DNA: TGTGCCAGCAGTCCCCAGGGGCTCGGTTCCTACGAGCAGTACGTC. Translation: CASSPQGLGSYEQYV.

A remark on this clonotype: Mismatch with germline at one junction end may stem from a read error. This chain connects TRBV6-8 to TRBJ2-2, with 9 bases aligning to TRBD1. The CDR3 consists of 18 residues. Germline V gene sequence: CDR1 MNHGY, CDR2 SAAAGT. The CDR3 sequence is CASSYQDRGPIVTAELFF. The CDR3 DNA reads as TGTGCCAGCAGTTACCAGGACAGGGGTCCCATTGTCACCGCGGAGCTGTTTTTT.

This clonotype showed up just once. This chain connects TRBV18 to TRBJ2-2; TRBD2 is a possible D gene (6 bases). Per germline, CDR1 KGHSH and CDR2 LQKENI. This CDR3 is built from 16 residues. V shed 5 bases and J shed 5 bases, with 18 bases lying between them. The CDR3 loop is CASSWTPPRGTGELFF. The DNA for the CDR3 is TGTGCCAGCTCATGGACCCCCCCACGGGGGACCGGGGAGCTGTTTTTT.

This chain uses TRBV2 with TRBJ2-3; no clear D gene. V was shortened by 6 bases and J by 1 base, with 8 bases between the two germline ends. Germline V gives CDR1 SNHLY, CDR2 FYNNEI. This CDR3 comprises 13 residues. Here the CDR3 DNA reads TGTGCCAGCAGCGCTGAGGGCACAGATACGCAGTATTTT. Its translation is CASSAEGTDTQYF.

This rearrangement joins TRBV20-1 to TRBJ2-5, with 7 bases that match TRBD2. V shed 1 base and J 5 bases; nucleotides not matched to a gene: 13. Germline lookup yields CDR1 DFQATT and CDR2 SNEGSKA (reference sequence). The CDR3 sequence is 16 residues long. For the CDR3, the DNA is TGCAGTGCTAGAGTGAGCGGGGCCACGTTTGTGGAGACCCAGTACTTC. Encoded protein: CSARVSGATFVETQYF.

The CDR3 is CASSWGQVPYEQYV. The CDR3, as DNA: TGTGCCAGCAGCTGGGGACAGGTCCCCTACGAGCAGTACGTC. The chain combines TRBV7-9 with TRBJ2-7; 8 positions match TRBD1. The length of the CDR3 is 14 residues. The junction had 4 bases not matched to a gene; V was cut back by 4 bases and J by 2 bases. Germline lookup yields CDR1 SEHNR and CDR2 FQNEAQ (reference sequence).

This clonotype came up a few times. The chain recombines TRBV19 with TRBJ1-2, with 10 bases fitting TRBD1. The ends lost 3 bases at V and 3 bases at J; junction bases unmatched: 7. In germline, CDR1 is LNHDA, CDR2 SQIVND (reference sequence). The CDR3 is 16 amino acids. This CDR3 reads CASSMGQGSADYGYTF. In nucleotides, the CDR3 is TGTGCCAGTAGTATGGGACAGGGGTCTGCCGACTATGGCTACACCTTC.

This clonotype was seen a few times. This chain links TRBV4-1 with TRBJ2-5; the D gene is possibly TRBD1 (6 bases). This CDR3 is built from 16 residues. Trimming cost V 0 bases and J 5 bases, with 16 bases left between them. Germline values: CDR1 MGHRA, CDR2 YSYEKL. CDR3 DNA sequence: TGCGCCAGCAGCCAAGATTGGGGTCAGGGGCGGGAGACCCAGTACTTC. This gives the protein CASSQDWGQGRETQYF.

Remarks on this clonotype: The germline gene is not matched at one end of the junction; a read error may be the cause. The V gene is TRBV4-3, the J gene TRBJ2-6, with D perhaps TRBD1 (6 bases). The CDR3 runs 17 residues. Per the germline V gene, CDR1 is LGHNA and CDR2 is YSLEER. The CDR3 region is CTSSHDSSGTGANVLTF. The CDR3 DNA reads TGCACCAGCAGCCACGACTCATCGGGGACAGGGGCCAACGTCCTGACTTTC.

The genes are TRBV19 and TRBJ1-5, with TRBD1 matching 9 bases. This CDR3 spans 15 amino acids. Trimming cost V 6 bases and J 1 base; bases outside gene matches: 4. Germline loops: CDR1 LNHDA, CDR2 SQIVND (reference sequence). In DNA form, the CDR3 reads TGTGCCAGTAGATGGGACAGGGAAAGCAATCAGCCCCAGCATTTT. This encodes CASRWDRESNQPQHF.

This clonotype was picked up many times. The chain couples TRBV12-3 or TRBV12-4 to TRBJ1-1; 11 bases line up with TRBD1. Trimming cost V 5 bases and J 3 bases; bases outside gene matches: 5. The CDR3 is 15 residues long. The chain's CDR3 is CASSTKGQGDTEAFF. CDR3 sequence (DNA): TGTGCCAGCAGTACCAAGGGACAGGGGGACACTGAAGCTTTCTTT.

The J gene is TRBJ2-2, the V gene TRBV5-8; no firm D call. V was pared by 1 base and J by 2 bases, with 9 bases between. The CDR3 covers 15 residues. Germline values: CDR1 SGHTS, CDR2 YDEGEE. In DNA form, the CDR3 reads TGTGCCAGCAGCTTGTTCTTGAGCAACACCGGGGAGCTGTTTTTT. Its translation is CASSLFLSNTGELFF.

The J gene is TRBJ2-2, the V gene TRBV7-9; TRBD1 is a possible D gene (6 bases). The V end was cut by 4 bases, the J end by 5 bases, with 11 bases between. The CDR3 loop spans 14 amino acids. The germline V gene encodes CDR1 SEHNR and CDR2 FQNEAQ (reference sequence). This CDR3 is CASSSGEETGELFF. CDR3 DNA sequence: TGTGCCAGCAGCTCAGGGGAAGAGACCGGGGAGCTGTTTTTT.

This clonotype was detected a few times. The V and J genes are TRBV10-3 and TRBJ1-1; 7 nucleotides line up with TRBD1. The CDR3 loop spans 15 amino acids. The junction had 2 bases not matched to a gene; V was cut back by 0 bases and J by 1 base. Germline loops: CDR1 ENHRY, CDR2 SYGVKD. The chain's CDR3 is CAISESYRGNTEAFF. CDR3 DNA sequence: TGTGCCATCAGTGAGTCGTACAGGGGGAACACTGAAGCTTTCTTT.

The chain is built from TRBV5-6 and TRBJ2-3; D is ambiguous. The CDR3 loop spans 17 amino acids. CDR1 SGHDT and CDR2 YYEEEE come from the germline V gene. Trimming stripped 0 bases from V and 0 bases from J, with 14 bases between. For the CDR3, the DNA is TGTGCCAGCAGCTTGGCCTCCAGGACCTATAGCACAGATACGCAGTATTTT. Translation: CASSLASRTYSTDTQYF.

In its sample, this clonotype was seen a few times. In nucleotides, the CDR3 is TGTGCCAGCAGTTACCGCAGTTACAATCAGCCCCAGCATTTT. This codes for CASSYRSYNQPQHF. The chain couples TRBV6-6 to TRBJ1-5, with D unresolved. Trimming removed 2 bases at V and 3 bases at J, with 8 bases between. Germline loops: CDR1 MNHNY, CDR2 SVGAGI (reference sequence). The CDR3 loop spans 14 amino acids.

This clonotype occurred a few times. The chain has TRBV6-1 and TRBJ2-2; tentatively, D is TRBD1 (5 bases). The V end was cut by 11 bases, the J end by 0 bases, with 16 bases between. Germline V gene data show CDR1 as MNHNS and CDR2 as SASEGT. This CDR3 has 15 amino acids. The CDR3 here is CAGHEDGPNTGELFF. CDR3 nucleotide sequence: TGTGCCGGACATGAAGACGGACCGAACACCGGGGAGCTGTTTTTT.

This clonotype was counted once. The CDR3 loop reads CASSSRRDRGPNEQFF. In DNA form, the CDR3 reads TGTGCCAGCAGCTCTAGACGGGACAGGGGCCCTAATGAGCAGTTCTTC. The chain recombines TRBV7-9 with TRBJ2-1, with TRBD1 matching 10 bases. The germline gives CDR1 SEHNR, CDR2 FQNEAQ (reference sequence). The CDR3 covers 16 residues. The J segment lost 7 bases and the V segment lost 4 bases, leaving 10 bases of the junction unmatched.

This clonotype was picked up many times. This chain uses TRBV7-2 with TRBJ2-3, with unresolved D. The germline V and J ends were trimmed by 5 bases and 2 bases, with 11 bases remaining between them. The CDR3 spans 14 residues. Germline CDR1 and CDR2: SGHTA and FQGNSA. The CDR3, as DNA: TGTGCCAGCAGCCCCCCCGCTAACACAGATACGCAGTATTTT. It yields the protein CASSPPANTDTQYF.